This record concerns one TCR beta chain sequence. What it recognizes is unknown. The entry originates in a study of cytomegalovirus exposure and HLA in healthy donors. 13 Jbeta primers and 60 Vbeta primers were used for the PCR. Libraries were prepared by immunoSEQ multiplex PCR; TCRdb keeps only in-frame clonotypes and omits some of them. The sample lists 160,000 or so clones, less than 90% occurring once. Between the trimmed V and J ends, which lost 7 bases and 2 bases, there was a span of 5 bases. Per germline, CDR1 MDHEN and CDR2 SYDVKM. The CDR3 has 11 residues. The study, taken as a whole, reports: Many donors carried some public TCRs, although rarity characterized most TCR sequences. In a later analysis, across HLA loci, associated TCR counts were highest for DRB1, lowest for HLA-C.

The clonotype was recovered from a man younger than 40 in good health and CMV-seronegative. The rearrangement links TRBV28 to TRBJ1-2; D gene unclear. The sequencing input was PBMCs. The CDR3 loop is CASMTNYGYTF. CDR3 nucleotide sequence: TGTGCCAGCATGACAAACTATGGCTACACCTTC.